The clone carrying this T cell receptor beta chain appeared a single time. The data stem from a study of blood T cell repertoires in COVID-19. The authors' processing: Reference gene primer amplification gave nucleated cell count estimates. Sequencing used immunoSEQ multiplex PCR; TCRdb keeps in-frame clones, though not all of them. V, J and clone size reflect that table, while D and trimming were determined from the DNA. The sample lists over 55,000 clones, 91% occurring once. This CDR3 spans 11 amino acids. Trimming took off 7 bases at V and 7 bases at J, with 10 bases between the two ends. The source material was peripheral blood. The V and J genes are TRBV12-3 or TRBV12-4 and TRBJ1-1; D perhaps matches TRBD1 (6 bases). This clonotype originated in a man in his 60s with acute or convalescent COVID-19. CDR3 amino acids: CASNTGIEAFF. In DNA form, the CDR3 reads TGTGCCAGCAACACAGGGATTGAAGCTTTCTTT.